This T cell receptor beta chain was sequenced during a study of cytotoxic CD8 clonotypes in ibrutinib-treated CLL. The CDR3 contains 13 residues. The V and J ends lost 2 bases and 7 bases respectively, with 9 bases between them. Germline V gene data show CDR1 as MNHNS and CDR2 as SASEGT. Produced via immunoSEQ multiplex PCR; TCRdb's table is partial and in-frame only. The data show 200,000 to 250,000 clones, with roughly three quarters seen just once and around 10% held by the top ten. In regard to this clone: At the DNA level, this CDR3 is encoded by other sequences in the same sample as well.

The material was PBMCs, obtained after 12 months of ibrutinib treatment. The chain has TRBV6-1 and TRBJ1-5, with D perhaps TRBD1 (5 bases). The receptor's source is a human donor with chronic lymphocytic leukemia. CDR3 residues: CASSEIRDQPQHF. Here the CDR3 DNA reads TGTGCCAGCAGTGAAATAAGGGACCAGCCCCAGCATTTT.